Sequencing of this TCR beta chain was carried out in a study of blood T cells in healthy people across ages. Through a sample-barcoded 5' primer and a J-beta primer mix, a second PCR was run for 7 to 11 cycles. TCRdb re-derived calls from the 5' RACE reads in MiXCR, one entry per CDR3 protein. The sample has 800,000 or so distinct CDR3 sequences; around 45% are singletons. In the case of this clonotype: Its antigen is still unknown.

Whole-study findings and limits: PBMCs went unsorted, and a conclusive naive versus antigen-experienced comparison was therefore prevented. Roughly linearly, TCR beta diversity per million T cells fell as age increased.

The germline V gene encodes CDR1 SGHTA and CDR2 FQGNSA. The CDR3 contains 13 residues. Every participating donor contributed around 9.5 milliliters of peripheral blood through a draw. Extracted total RNA amounted to at least 5.5 micrograms for each sample. This receptor was obtained from a man older than 75 in good health. Sample: blood. This chain uses TRBV7-2 with TRBJ2-1, with D unresolved. The tail of the sequence fits TRBJ2-7 better, so the J call may be wrong. CDR3 DNA: TGTGCCAGCAGCTTAGTCGGTTATGGCGAGCAGTACTTC. Translating gives CASSLVGYGEQYF.